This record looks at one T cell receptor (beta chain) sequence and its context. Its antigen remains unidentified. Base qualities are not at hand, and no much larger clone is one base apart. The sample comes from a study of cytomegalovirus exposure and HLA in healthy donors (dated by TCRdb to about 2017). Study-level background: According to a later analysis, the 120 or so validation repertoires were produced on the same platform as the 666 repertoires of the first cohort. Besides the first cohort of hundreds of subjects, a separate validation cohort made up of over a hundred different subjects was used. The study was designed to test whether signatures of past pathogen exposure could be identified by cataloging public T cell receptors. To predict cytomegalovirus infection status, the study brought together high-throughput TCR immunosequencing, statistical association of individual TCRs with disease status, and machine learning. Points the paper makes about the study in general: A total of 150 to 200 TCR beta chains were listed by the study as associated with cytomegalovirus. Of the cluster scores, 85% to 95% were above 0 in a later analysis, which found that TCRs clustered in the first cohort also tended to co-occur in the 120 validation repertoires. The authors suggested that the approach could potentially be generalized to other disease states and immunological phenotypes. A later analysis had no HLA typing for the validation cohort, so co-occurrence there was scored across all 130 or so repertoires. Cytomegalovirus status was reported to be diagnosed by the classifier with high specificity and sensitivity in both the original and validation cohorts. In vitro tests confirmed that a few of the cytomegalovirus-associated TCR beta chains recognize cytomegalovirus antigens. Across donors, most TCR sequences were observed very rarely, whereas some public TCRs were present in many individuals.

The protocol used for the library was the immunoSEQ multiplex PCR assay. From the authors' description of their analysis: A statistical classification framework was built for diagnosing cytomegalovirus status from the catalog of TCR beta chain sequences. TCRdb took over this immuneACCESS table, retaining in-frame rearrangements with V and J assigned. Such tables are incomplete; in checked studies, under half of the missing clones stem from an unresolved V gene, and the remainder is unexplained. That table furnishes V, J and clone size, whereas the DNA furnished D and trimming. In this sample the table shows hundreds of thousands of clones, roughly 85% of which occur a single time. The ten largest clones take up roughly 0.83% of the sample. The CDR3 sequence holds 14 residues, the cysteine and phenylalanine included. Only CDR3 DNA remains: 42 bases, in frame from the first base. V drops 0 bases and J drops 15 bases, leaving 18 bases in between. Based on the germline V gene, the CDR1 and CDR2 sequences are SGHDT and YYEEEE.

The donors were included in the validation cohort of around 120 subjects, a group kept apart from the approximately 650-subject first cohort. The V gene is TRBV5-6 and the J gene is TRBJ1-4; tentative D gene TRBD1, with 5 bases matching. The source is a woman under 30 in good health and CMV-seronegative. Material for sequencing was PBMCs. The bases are TGTGCCAGCAGCTTGGGGTTGGCCGGGACTAAAATGTTTTTT. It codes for CASSLGLAGTKMFF.